The 24 T cell receptor beta chains given below trace back to one sample, sequenced in a study of tumor-infiltrating lymphocytes in primary liver carcinoma. Taking about 18-30 mg of unsorted bulk tissue, the authors co-extracted RNA and DNA. The researchers produced TCR beta cDNA from approximately 550 ng total RNA with a constant-region primer. Library construction for TCR beta comprised three nested multiplex PCR rounds performed with slightly modified ARM-PCR. Two initial PCR rounds of ten to eleven cycles each paired TRBV1-TRBV30 forward primers with a C-beta reverse primer. TCRdb processed the multiplex PCR reads anew with MiXCR; each CDR3 protein has one entry. The sample lists 35,000 to 40,000 distinct CDR3 sequences, roughly 80% seen once, with around 38% in the top ten. The sample taken for sequencing was tumor-adjacent normal liver tissue. These TCRs come from a man aged 35-49 years with primary liver carcinoma and hepatitis B virus infection.

Comments on this clonotype: Its ends do not fully match the called genes, so a read error is possible. V and J are TRBV5-1 and TRBJ2-1, with 11 bases matching TRBD2. Germline V gene sequence: CDR1 SGHRS, CDR2 YFSETQ. The CDR3 is made up of 14 amino acids. The chain's CDR3 is CASSSSGGYIEQFF. The CDR3 DNA reads as TGCGCCAGCAGCTCTAGCGGGGGGTACATTGAGCAATTCTTC.

About this clonotype itself: The junction shows a germline mismatch at one end, possibly a read error. The CDR3 region is CASSEGEGQGANAEALF. The CDR3 DNA sequence: TGTGCCAGCAGTGAAGGTGAAGGTCAGGGGGCCAACGCTGAAGCTCTCTTT. V and J are TRBV6-1 and TRBJ1-1; TRBD1 agrees at 8 bases. Germline CDR1 and CDR2: MNHNS and SASEGT. The CDR3 has 17 residues.

This clonotype has at least ten counts. This chain connects TRBV25-1 to TRBJ1-6; D gene unclear. Trimming left V 1 base short and J 9 bases short, with 7 bases between. CDR1 is MGHDK, CDR2 SYGVNS, per germline. This CDR3 has 13 amino acids. The CDR3 DNA follows: TGTGCCAGCAGTGAATTCTTTAGTTCACCCCTCCACTTT. It translates to CASSEFFSSPLHF.

This clonotype was counted a few times. A much bigger clone sits one base away, suggesting this may be a read error. The V call is TRBV24-1, the J call TRBJ2-7, with TRBD2 matching over 11 bases. The CDR3 is 15 amino acids. CDR1 and CDR2 from the germline V gene are KGHDR and SFDVKD. DNA for the CDR3: TGTGCCGCCAGTGACTCAACTAGCGGGAGCTACGAGCAGTACTTC. Translation gives CAASDSTSGSYEQYF.

In its sample, this clonotype is medium-sized. This CDR3 reads CSVGTGTSYEQYF. CDR3 sequence (DNA): TGCAGCGTTGGGACAGGGACCTCCTACGAGCAGTACTTC. The chain recombines TRBV29-1 with TRBJ2-7; 8 bases agree with TRBD1. The V segment lost 4 bases and the J segment 0 bases; nucleotides outside the gene matches: 2. The CDR3 has 13 residues. Looked up from germline, CDR1 is SQVTM and CDR2 is ANQGSEA.

This clonotype was counted only a few times. Germline and junction disagree at one end, which may indicate a read error. The chain couples TRBV5-5 to TRBJ1-1; D ambiguous. This CDR3 comprises 15 residues. The germline CDR1 and CDR2 sequences are SGHKS and YYEKEE (reference sequence). The CDR3 loop reads CASSHEGEQCTEAFF. The DNA for the CDR3 is TGTGCCAGCAGCCATGAGGGTGAGCAGTGCACTGAGGCTTTCTTT.

This chain uses TRBV6-2 or TRBV6-3 with TRBJ2-7; no firm D call. The CDR3 covers 14 residues. CDR1 and CDR2 (germline): MNHEY, SVGEGT. Trimming removed 11 bases at V and 4 bases at J, with 21 bases between. The DNA for the CDR3 is TGTGCCGACAACGACGCCAAGGGAAGGTACGAGCAGTACTTC. Its protein product is CADNDAKGRYEQYF.

As concerns this clonotype: Germline is not matched at one junction end, which may reflect a read error. The chain combines TRBV6-6 with TRBJ1-1; 8 bases line up with TRBD1. The CDR3 has 13 residues. Germline V gene lookup returns CDR1 MNHNY and CDR2 SVGAGI (reference sequence). CDR3 nucleotides: TGTGCCAGCAGCACAGGGGGGACTACTATAGCTTTATTT. This sequence encodes CASSTGGTTIALF.

In its sample, this clonotype was seen many times. A much larger clone sits a single nucleotide away, making a read error possible. The rearrangement joins TRBV4-2 to TRBJ2-1; D may be TRBD2 (5 bases). The CDR3 is 15 amino acids. CDR1 is LGHNA, CDR2 YNFKEQ, per germline. The CDR3 nucleotides read TGTGCCAGCAGCCAAGCTGGTCGGGATTACAATGAGCAGCTCTTC. Protein: CASSQAGRDYNEQLF.

As regards this clonotype: Since no conserved phenylalanine or tryptophan closes the CDR3, a read error is the likely cause. The chain couples TRBV11-2 to TRBJ2-1; TRBD1 aligns across 9 bases. This CDR3 contains 15 residues. The V gene's germline CDR1 is SGHAT and CDR2 FQNNGV. For the CDR3, the DNA is TGTGCTAGCAGCACTCAGGGACAGGGTTTCAATGAGCAGTTCATC. As protein: CASSTQGQGFNEQFI.

The chain has TRBV5-6 and TRBJ2-3, with TRBD2 as a possible D gene (6 bases). The germline V gene has CDR1 SGHDT and CDR2 YYEEEE. The CDR3 loop spans 15 amino acids. Trimming took 4 bases from V and 2 from J, leaving 14 bases between them. The CDR3 DNA is TGTGCCAGCAGCCTATTAGCGGATAACACAGATACGCAGTATTTT. It encodes CASSLLADNTDTQYF.

Notes on this clonotype: The junction does not match germline at one end; this may be a read error. The chain carries TRBV12-3 or TRBV12-4 and TRBJ2-5; no firm D call. CDR3 length: 12 residues. The CDR3 spells CVSTLVMKTQYF. CDR3 in DNA: TGTGTCAGCACCCTGGTGATGAAGACCCAGTACTTC.

Concerning this clonotype: The germline gene is not matched at one end of the junction; a read error may be the cause. J is TRBJ1-3 and V is TRBV12-3 or TRBV12-4; D perhaps matches TRBD1 (5 bases). CDR3 length: 16 amino acids. CDR3 coding DNA: TGTGCCAGCAGTTTAGTGGGGGAACTCTCTGGAAACACCATACATTTT. Its translation: CASSLVGELSGNTIHF.

Judged by abundance, this clonotype is medium-sized. The genes are TRBV12-3 or TRBV12-4 and TRBJ2-3, with D hard to call. Trimming removed 7 bases from V and 1 base from J, with 12 bases in between. CDR3 length: 14 residues. CDR3 sequence (DNA): TGTGCCAGCACCGATCTTAGCCGCACAGATACGCAGTATTTT. It yields the protein CASTDLSRTDTQYF.

As regards this clonotype: One end of the junction varies from germline; a read error may be responsible. This chain uses TRBV28 with TRBJ1-5; weak D call: TRBD1 (5 bases). The germline gives CDR1 MDHEN, CDR2 SYDVKM. There are 14 residues in the CDR3. For the CDR3, the DNA is TGTGCCATCAGTATGATAGGGGCCACACAGCCCCAGCATTTT. Residues: CAISMIGATQPQHF.

V and J are TRBV19 and TRBJ1-5; D is ambiguous. The V gene lost 5 bases and the J gene lost 5 bases, with 10 bases spanning the gap. The CDR3 is 13 residues long. Germline loops: CDR1 LNHDA, CDR2 SQIVND (reference sequence). CDR3 DNA sequence: TGTGCCAGTAGTTCTGGATTCGATCAGCCCCAGCATTTT. Translating gives CASSSGFDQPQHF.

As concerns this clonotype: One junction end disagrees with the germline gene, perhaps due to a read error. This sequence joins TRBV29-1 and TRBJ2-7, with TRBD1 as a possible D gene (7 bases). The V gene's germline CDR1 is SQVTM and CDR2 ANQGSEA. The CDR3 has 15 residues. CDR3: CSLEDPGGGSYDQYF. CDR3 in DNA: TGCAGCCTTGAAGATCCAGGAGGGGGCTCCTACGATCAGTACTTC.

This clonotype was seen at least ten times. The genes are TRBV14 and TRBJ2-7, with 13 bases fitting TRBD2. The V and J ends lost 0 bases and 6 bases, in that order; junction bases with no gene match: 2. CDR1 is SGHDN, CDR2 FVKESK, per germline. This CDR3 has 15 amino acids. CDR3 protein: CASSQDTSGRGEQYF. CDR3 nucleotide sequence: TGTGCCAGCAGCCAAGATACTAGCGGGAGGGGCGAGCAGTACTTC. Looking up the rest from reference TRBV14 and TRBJ2-7 gives the full variable domain: EAGVTQFPSHSVIEKGQTVTLRCDPISGHDNLYWYRRVMGKEIKFLLHFVKESKQDESGMPNNRFLAERTGGTYSTLKVQPAELEDSGVYFCASSQDTSGRGEQYFGPGTRLTVT.

V gene TRBV7-9 combines with J gene TRBJ1-2; D gene unclear. Deletions cut 5 bases from V and 0 bases from J, with 10 bases between. This CDR3 region has 14 residues. The germline gives CDR1 SEHNR, CDR2 FQNEAQ (reference sequence). As DNA, the CDR3 is TGTGCCAGCAGCGCGCAAGGAACTAACTATGGCTACACCTTC. Protein sequence: CASSAQGTNYGYTF.

Points on this clonotype: Since no conserved phenylalanine or tryptophan closes the CDR3, a read error is the likely cause. The CDR3 nucleotides are TGTGCCAGCAAACCCAGCGCAGATACGCAGTATATT. This translates into CASKPSADTQYI. The gene calls are TRBV6-1 and TRBJ2-3; D uncertain. V was pared by 7 bases and J by 4 bases, with 9 bases between. The CDR3 sequence is 12 residues long. Germline CDR1 and CDR2: MNHNS and SASEGT.

About this clonotype: This is likely a read error, given that the CDR3 carries no conserved phenylalanine or tryptophan at its end. The CDR3 spells CASSEEGEAGGPNEQFL. The CDR3 bases are TGTGCCAGTAGTGAAGAGGGGGAAGCGGGAGGGCCAAATGAGCAGTTCCTC. The rearrangement uses TRBV6-1 and TRBJ2-1, with TRBD2 identical over 10 bases. CDR3 length: 17 amino acids. The germline V gene has CDR1 MNHNS and CDR2 SASEGT.

With regard to this clonotype: An end of the junction differs from the germline gene, which may be a read error. This sequence joins TRBV29-1 and TRBJ2-1, with unresolved D. CDR1 is SQVTM and CDR2 is ANQGSEA in the germline V gene. The CDR3 consists of 12 residues. The CDR3 region is CSVGEVYNEQLF. The CDR3 nucleotides read TGCAGCGTTGGAGAGGTTTACAATGAGCAGCTCTTC.

This clonotype was counted ten times or more. The chain joins TRBV9 to TRBJ2-5; the match to TRBD2 covers 7 bases. The CDR3 contains 14 residues. Per the germline V gene, CDR1 is SGDLS and CDR2 is YYNGEE. V lost 0 bases to trimming and J lost 5 bases; unmatched junction nucleotides: 4. The CDR3 region is CASSVDPGRETQYF. CDR3 bases: TGTGCCAGCAGCGTAGATCCCGGGAGGGAGACCCAGTACTTC.

This clonotype was recorded at least ten times. The chain employs TRBV28 and TRBJ1-5; 10 bases are a match to TRBD1. CDR1 is MDHEN and CDR2 is SYDVKM in the germline V gene. CDR3 length: 14 amino acids. The trim removed 7 bases at V and 6 bases at J, leaving 6 bases unmatched. Here the CDR3 reads CASKRQGATQPQHF. The CDR3, as DNA: TGTGCCAGCAAAAGACAGGGGGCGACTCAGCCCCAGCATTTT.